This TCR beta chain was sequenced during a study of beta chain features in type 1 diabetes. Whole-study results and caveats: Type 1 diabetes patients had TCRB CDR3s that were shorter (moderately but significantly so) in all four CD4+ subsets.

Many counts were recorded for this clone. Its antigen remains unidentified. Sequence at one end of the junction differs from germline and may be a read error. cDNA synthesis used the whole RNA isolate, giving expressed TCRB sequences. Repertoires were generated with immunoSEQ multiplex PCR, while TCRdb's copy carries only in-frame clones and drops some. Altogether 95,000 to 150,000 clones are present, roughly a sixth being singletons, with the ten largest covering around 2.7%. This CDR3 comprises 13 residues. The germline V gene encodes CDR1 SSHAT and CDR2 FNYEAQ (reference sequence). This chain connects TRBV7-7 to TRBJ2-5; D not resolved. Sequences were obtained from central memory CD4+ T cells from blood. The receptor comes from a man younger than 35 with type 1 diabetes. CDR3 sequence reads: CASSYNSQETQYF. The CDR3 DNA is TGTGCTAGCAGCTACAACAGCCAAGAGACCCAGTACTTC.